This T cell receptor (beta chain) is from a study of blood T cell repertoires in COVID-19. This CDR3 is built from 14 residues. Germline V gene sequence: CDR1 SGHRS, CDR2 YFSETQ. Trimming removed 3 bases at V and 4 bases at J, with 11 bases between. TCRdb keeps only in-frame clones here, not all; method: immunoSEQ multiplex PCR. This table holds 220,000 or so clones, approximately 78% found once. The chain is built from TRBV5-1 and TRBJ2-1, with no clear D. The sequence came from a woman of 80 years or more with COVID-19, enrolled during active disease. The sample comprised peripheral blood. The CDR3 protein is CASSSTGSYNEQFF. In DNA, the CDR3 is TGCGCCAGCAGCTCCACCGGGTCGTACAATGAGCAGTTCTTC. Variable domain in full (rest from reference TRBV5-1 and TRBJ2-1): KAGVTQTPRYLIKTRGQQVTLSCSPISGHRSVSWYQQTPGQGLQFLFEYFSETQRNKGNFPGRFSGRQFSNSRSEMNVSTLELGDSALYLCASSSTGSYNEQFFGPGTRLTVL.